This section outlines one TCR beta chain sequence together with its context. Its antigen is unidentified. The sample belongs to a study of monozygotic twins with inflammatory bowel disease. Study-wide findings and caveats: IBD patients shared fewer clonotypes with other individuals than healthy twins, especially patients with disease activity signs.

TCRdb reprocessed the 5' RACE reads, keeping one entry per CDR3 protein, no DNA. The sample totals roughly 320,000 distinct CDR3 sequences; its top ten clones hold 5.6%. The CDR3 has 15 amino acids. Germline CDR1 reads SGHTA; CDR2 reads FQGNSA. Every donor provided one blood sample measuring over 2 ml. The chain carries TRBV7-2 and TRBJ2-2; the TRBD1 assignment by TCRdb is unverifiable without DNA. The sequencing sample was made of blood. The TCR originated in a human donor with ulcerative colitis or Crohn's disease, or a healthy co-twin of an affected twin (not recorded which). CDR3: CASSHRGQDTGELFF.